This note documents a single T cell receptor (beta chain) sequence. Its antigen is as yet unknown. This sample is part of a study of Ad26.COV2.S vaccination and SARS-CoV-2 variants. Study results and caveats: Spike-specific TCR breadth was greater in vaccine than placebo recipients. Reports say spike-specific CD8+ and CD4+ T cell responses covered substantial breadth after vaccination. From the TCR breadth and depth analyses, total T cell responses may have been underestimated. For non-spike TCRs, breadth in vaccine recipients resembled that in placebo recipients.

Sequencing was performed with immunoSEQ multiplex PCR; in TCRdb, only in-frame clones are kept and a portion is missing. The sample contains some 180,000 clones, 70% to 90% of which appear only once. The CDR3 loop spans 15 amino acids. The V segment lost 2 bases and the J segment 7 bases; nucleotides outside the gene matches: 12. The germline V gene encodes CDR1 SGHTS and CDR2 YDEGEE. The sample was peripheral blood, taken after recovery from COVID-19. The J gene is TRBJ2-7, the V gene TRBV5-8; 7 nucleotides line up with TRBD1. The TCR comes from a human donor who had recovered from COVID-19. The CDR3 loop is CASSFDRAPLREQYF. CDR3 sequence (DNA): TGTGCCAGCAGCTTTGACAGGGCACCCCTAAGGGAGCAGTACTTC.